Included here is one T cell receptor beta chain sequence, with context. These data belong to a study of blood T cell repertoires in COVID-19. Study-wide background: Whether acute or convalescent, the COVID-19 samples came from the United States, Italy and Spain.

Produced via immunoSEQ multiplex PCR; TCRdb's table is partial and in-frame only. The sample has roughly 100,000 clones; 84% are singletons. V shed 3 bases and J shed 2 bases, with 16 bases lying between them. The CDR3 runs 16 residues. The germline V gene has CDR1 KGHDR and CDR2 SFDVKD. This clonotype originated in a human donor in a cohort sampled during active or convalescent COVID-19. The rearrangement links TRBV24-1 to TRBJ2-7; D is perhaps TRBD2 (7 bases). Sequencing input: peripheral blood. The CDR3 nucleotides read TGTGCCACCAGTGATGGGGAGGGGGGAAAAACCTACGAGCAGTACTTC. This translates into CATSDGEGGKTYEQYF.